The sequence of this TCR beta chain was determined in a study of shared clonotypes between healthy human individuals. CD45RO-negative cells were positively selected for CCR7, leaving out terminally differentiated effector memory CD45RA+ cells. The study enrolled healthy HIV-negative adults without recent acute infections or vaccinations as donors. On this clone: The antigen remains undetermined. This sample includes further DNA sequences coding for the same CDR3.

Each cell subset's genomic DNA was divided evenly among several immunoSEQ plates. Generated by immunoSEQ multiplex PCR, the TCRdb table keeps only in-frame clones and is missing some. The sample lists about 2 million clones, approximately 95% occurring once. General study points: Relative to their counterparts shared across all four donors, non-shared clonotypes exhibited diminished generation probabilities. It was anticipated that sequencing depth would influence how many clonotypes donors shared.

V dropped 2 bases and J dropped 2 bases, with 4 bases sitting between them. Germline V CDR1 and CDR2: SGHDT, YYEEEE. This CDR3 has 12 amino acids. The sequencing input was naive CD8+ T cells sorted from blood. The TCR comes from a man younger than 35 in good health. This chain uses TRBV5-6 with TRBJ2-5, with D unclear. CDR3 DNA: TGTGCCAGCAGCTTTTTACAAGAGACCCAGTACTTC. Amino acid sequence: CASSFLQETQYF.